This TCR beta chain was identified in a study of T cells expressing NK-cell markers. Study information: All TCR beta repertoires analysed originated from sorted CD3+CD56+NKG2C+, CD3+CD56+NKG2C- and CD3+CD56-NKG2C+ T cells. Of eight sequenced donors, seven were HCMV-seropositive and one HCMV-seronegative. General study points: Unclear, still, was the HCMV specificity of the expanded NKG2C+ T cell clones. A few donors likewise had their CD3+CD56-NKG2C+ fraction led by these clonotypes.

To note about this clonotype: Antigen unknown.

Germline CDR1 reads LGHNA; CDR2 reads YSLEER. CDR3 length: 12 residues. TCRdb reprocessed the 5' RACE reads and keeps a single row for each CDR3 protein, giving no DNA. The data include more than 400,000 distinct CDR3 sequences; the top ten clones carry roughly 8%. The receptor's source is a woman between 18 and 70 years old in good health. The specimen was blood T cells: a sorted CD56 or NKG2C T cell subset, CD4+ or CD8+ T cells, or bulk PBMC T cells (not recorded which). The chain links TRBV4-3 to TRBJ1-1. Here the CDR3 reads CASSQAGSGAFF.